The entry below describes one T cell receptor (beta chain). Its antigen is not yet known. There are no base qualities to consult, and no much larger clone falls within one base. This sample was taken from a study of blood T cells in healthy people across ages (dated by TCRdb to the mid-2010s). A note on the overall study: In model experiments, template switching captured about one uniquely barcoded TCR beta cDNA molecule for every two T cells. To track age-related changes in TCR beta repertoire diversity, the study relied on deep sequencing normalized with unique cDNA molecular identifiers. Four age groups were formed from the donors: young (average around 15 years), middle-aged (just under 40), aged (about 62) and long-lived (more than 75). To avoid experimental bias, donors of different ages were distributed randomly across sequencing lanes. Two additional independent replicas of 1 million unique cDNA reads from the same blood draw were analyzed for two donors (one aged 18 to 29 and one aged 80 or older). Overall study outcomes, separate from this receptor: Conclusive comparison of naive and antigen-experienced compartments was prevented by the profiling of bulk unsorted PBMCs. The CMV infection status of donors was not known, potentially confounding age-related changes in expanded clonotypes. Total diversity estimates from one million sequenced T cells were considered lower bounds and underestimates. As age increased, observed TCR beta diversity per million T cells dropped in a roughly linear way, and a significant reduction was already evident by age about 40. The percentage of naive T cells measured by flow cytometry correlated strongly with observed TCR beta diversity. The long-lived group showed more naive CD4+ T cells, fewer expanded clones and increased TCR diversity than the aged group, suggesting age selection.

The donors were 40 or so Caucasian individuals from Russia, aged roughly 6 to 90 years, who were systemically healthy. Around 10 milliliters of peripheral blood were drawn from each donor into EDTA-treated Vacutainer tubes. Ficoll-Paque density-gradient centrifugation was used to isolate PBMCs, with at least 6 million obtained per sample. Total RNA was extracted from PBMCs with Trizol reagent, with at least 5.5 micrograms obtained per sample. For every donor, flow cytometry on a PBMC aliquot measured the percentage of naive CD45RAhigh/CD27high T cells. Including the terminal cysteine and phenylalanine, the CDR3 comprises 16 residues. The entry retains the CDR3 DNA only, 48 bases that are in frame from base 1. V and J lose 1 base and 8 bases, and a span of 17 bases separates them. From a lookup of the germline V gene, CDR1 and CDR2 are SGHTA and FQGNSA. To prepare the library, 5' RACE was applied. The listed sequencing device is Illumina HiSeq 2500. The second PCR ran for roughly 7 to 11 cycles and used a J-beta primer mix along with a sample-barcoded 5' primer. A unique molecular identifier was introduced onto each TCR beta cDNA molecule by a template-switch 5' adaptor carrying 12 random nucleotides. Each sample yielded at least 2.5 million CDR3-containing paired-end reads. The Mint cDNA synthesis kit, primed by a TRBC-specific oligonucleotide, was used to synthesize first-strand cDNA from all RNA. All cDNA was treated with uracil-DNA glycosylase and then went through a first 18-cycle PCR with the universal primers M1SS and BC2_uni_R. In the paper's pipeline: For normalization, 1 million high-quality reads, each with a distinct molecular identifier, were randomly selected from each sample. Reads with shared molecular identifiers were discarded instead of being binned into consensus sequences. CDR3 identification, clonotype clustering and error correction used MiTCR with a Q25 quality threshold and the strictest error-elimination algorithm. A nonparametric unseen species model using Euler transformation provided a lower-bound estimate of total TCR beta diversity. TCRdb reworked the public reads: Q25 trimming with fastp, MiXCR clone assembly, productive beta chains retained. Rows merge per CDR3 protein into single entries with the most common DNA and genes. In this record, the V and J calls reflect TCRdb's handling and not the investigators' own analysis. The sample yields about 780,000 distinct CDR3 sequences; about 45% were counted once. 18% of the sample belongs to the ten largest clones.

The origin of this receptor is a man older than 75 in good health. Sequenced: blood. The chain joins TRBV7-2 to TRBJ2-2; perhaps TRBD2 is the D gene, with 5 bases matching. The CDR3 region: CASSLDVPSPTGELFF. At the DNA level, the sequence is TGTGCCAGCAGCTTAGATGTTCCTAGCCCCACGGGGGAGCTGTTTTTT.